This TCR beta chain is drawn from a study of blood T cell repertoires in COVID-19. As for the study in general: Sites in the United States, Italy and Spain provided acute and convalescent COVID-19 samples. PBMCs, B-cell-depleted T cells, or T cells were the source of the cDNA or gDNA that made up the material.

The germline V gene encodes CDR1 KGHDR and CDR2 SFDVKD. V shed 5 bases, J shed 4 bases, and the junction held 8 bases outside the gene matches. The CDR3 loop spans 16 amino acids. Per the study methods: By means of reference gene primer amplification, nucleated cell counts were estimated. Clones were read by immunoSEQ multiplex PCR, and TCRdb kept only the in-frame ones, dropping some. V and J calls plus clone size are reproduced from that table; the DNA served to infer D and trimming. The sample lists about 100,000 clones; around four fifths were seen once. The chain carries TRBV24-1 and TRBJ2-1; 9 bases map to TRBD2. The sequencing input was peripheral blood. This TCR was sampled from a man aged 70 or older with active or convalescent COVID-19. The CDR3 region has the DNA TGTGCCACCAGTGCCCTTAGCGGGGGCCTTTACAATGAGCAGTTCTTC. The encoded protein is CATSALSGGLYNEQFF.